This entry concerns a single T cell receptor (beta chain). The antigen remains unidentified. This sample is drawn from a study of shared clonotypes between healthy human individuals. Template for every sorted-subset replicate PCR totaled 200 to 250 ng DNA, some 30,000 T cell genomes. Data came from immunoSEQ multiplex PCR; TCRdb stores just in-frame clones and leaves some out. Of over 1.5 million clones in the sample, under 99% were seen once. Among the donors, all were Caucasian adults who lived in Nashville, Tennessee. CD4+ cells underwent separation, giving CD45RA+ naive and CD45RA-negative memory subsets. V was shortened by 4 bases and J by 1 base, with 8 bases between the two germline ends. The germline V gene encodes CDR1 SGHRS and CDR2 YFSETQ. The CDR3 spans 14 residues. General study results and limits: Despite large depth, rarefaction showed incomplete sorted-subset sequencing.

The clonotype was recovered from a man aged 30-40 years in good health. The genes are TRBV5-1 and TRBJ2-2; tentatively, D is TRBD1 (6 bases). Source material: naive CD4+ T cells sorted from blood. Subset of the sample: CD45RA+ positively selected. CDR3 in DNA: TGCGCCAGCAGCACGACAGGGAACACCGGGGAGCTGTTTTTT. Translated: CASSTTGNTGELFF.